The sample holds one count of the clone carrying this T cell receptor beta chain. The record originates from a study of T cell changes during pregnancy in multiple sclerosis. The data were produced by immunoSEQ multiplex PCR, yet TCRdb's version contains in-frame clones alone and is incomplete. The repertoire holds 25,000 to 35,000 clones, with 90% to 95% as singletons. Per the germline V gene, CDR1 is SGHKS and CDR2 is YYEKEE (reference sequence). Unmatched junction bases numbered 9, after V lost 2 bases and J lost 7 bases. The CDR3 sequence is 15 residues long. This sequence originates from a female donor in good health, enrolled as a control in a pregnancy study. Source: peripheral blood, taken in the first trimester of pregnancy. V and J are TRBV5-5 and TRBJ1-2, with 9 bases identical to TRBD1. The CDR3 protein is CASSLQGQGILGYTF. CDR3 DNA sequence: TGTGCCAGCAGCTTACAGGGACAGGGAATTCTTGGCTACACCTTC.